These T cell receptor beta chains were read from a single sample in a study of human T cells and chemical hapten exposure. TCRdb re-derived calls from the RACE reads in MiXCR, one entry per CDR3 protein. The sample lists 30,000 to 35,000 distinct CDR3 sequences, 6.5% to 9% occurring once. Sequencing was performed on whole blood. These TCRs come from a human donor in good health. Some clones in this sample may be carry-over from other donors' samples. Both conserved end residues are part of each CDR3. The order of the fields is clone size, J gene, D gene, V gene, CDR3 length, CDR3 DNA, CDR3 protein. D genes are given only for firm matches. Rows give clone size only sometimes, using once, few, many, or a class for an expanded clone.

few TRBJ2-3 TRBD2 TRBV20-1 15 TGCAGTGCTAGAGAAGCGGGGGTTCCCACAGATACGCAGTATTTT CSAREAGVPTDTQYF
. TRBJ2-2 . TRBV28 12 TGTGCCAGCAGTTTATGGGCCGGGGAGCTGTTTTTT CASSLWAGELFF
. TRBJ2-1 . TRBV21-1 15 TGTGCCAGCAGCATCGGAGCGGGAGCCTGGAATGAGCAGTTCTTC CASSIGAGAWNEQFF
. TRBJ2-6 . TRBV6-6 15 TGTGCCAGCAGTTACGTCAGGGCGGGGGCCAACGTCCTGACTTTC CASSYVRAGANVLTF
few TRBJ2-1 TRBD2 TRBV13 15 TGTGCCAGCAGGCTACTAGCGGGGGGTTACAATGAGCAGTTCTTC CASRLLAGGYNEQFF
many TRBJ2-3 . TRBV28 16 TGTGCCAGCAGTGGTTCAGCGGCCTACGCCCCAGATACGCAGTATTTT CASSGSAAYAPDTQYF
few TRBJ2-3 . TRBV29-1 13 TGCAGCGTTGACGAGGGGCTCACAGATACGCAGTATTTT CSVDEGLTDTQYF
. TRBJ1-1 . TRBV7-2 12 TGTGCCAGCAGCGTCAGGGAAACTGAAGCTTTCTTT CASSVRETEAFF
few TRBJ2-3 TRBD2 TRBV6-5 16 TGTGCCAGCAGTTACTCATGGGGGGGGGGCACAGATACGCAGTATTTT CASSYSWGGGTDTQYF
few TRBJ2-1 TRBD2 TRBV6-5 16 TGTGCCAGCAGTTCGACTAGCGGCAGTCTCGGAGGTGAGCAGTTCTTC CASSSTSGSLGGEQFF
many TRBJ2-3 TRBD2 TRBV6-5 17 TGTGCCAGCAGTTACTCGGCTAGCGGGGCTAGCACAGATACGCAGTATTTT CASSYSASGASTDTQYF
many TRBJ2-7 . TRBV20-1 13 TGCAGTGCTAGTCCCCTGGATTGGTACGAGCAGTACTTC CSASPLDWYEQYF
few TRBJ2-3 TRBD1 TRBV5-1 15 TGCGCCAGCAGCATAGGACAGGGGCCCACAGATACGCAGTATTTT CASSIGQGPTDTQYF
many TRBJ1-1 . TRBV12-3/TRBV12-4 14 TGTGCCAGCAGCTCAAGATACAGGACAACTGAAGCTTTCTTT CASSSRYRTTEAFF
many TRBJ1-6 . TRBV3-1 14 TGTGCCAGCAGCCAACCCGGGGGAGGCTCACCCCTCCACTTT CASSQPGGGSPLHF
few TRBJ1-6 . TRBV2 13 TGTGCCAGCAGTGACAGGGGAACTTCACCCCTCCACTTT CASSDRGTSPLHF
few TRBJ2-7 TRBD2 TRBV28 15 TGTGCCAGCAGTCCCGCCGGGGGGGAGGTTTATGAGCAGTACTTC CASSPAGGEVYEQYF
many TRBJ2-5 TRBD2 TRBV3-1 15 TGTGCCAGCAGCCAAGACGTAGCGGGACAAGAGACCCAGTACTTC CASSQDVAGQETQYF
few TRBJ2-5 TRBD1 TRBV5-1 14 TGCGCCAGCAGCATGGGACAGGGAGAAGAGACCCAGTACTTC CASSMGQGEETQYF
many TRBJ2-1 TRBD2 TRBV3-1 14 TGTGCCAGCAGCCACTTAGCGGGAGGGGTTGAGCAGTTCTTC CASSHLAGGVEQFF
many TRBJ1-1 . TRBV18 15 TGTGCCAGCTCACGCTCTGAGACAATGAACACTGAAGCTTTCTTT CASSRSETMNTEAFF
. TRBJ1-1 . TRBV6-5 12 TGTGCCAGCAAGAGCCCGAACACTGAAGCTTTCTTT CASKSPNTEAFF
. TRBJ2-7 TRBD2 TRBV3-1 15 TGTGCCAGCAGTCCTCAAGCGGGAGGGCCGTTCGAGCAGTACTTC CASSPQAGGPFEQYF
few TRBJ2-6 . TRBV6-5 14 TGTGCCAGCAGGGAGAGCTCTGGGGCCAACGTCCTGACTTTC CASRESSGANVLTF
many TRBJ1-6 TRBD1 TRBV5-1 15 TGCGCCAGCAGCTTGACAGGGGGGCGTAATTCACCCCTCCACTTT CASSLTGGRNSPLHF
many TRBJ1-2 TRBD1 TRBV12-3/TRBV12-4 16 TGTGCCAGCAGTTTAAGTGGGACCCAGGGGGGATATGGCTACACCTTC CASSLSGTQGGYGYTF
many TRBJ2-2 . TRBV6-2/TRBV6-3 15 TGTGCCAGCAGTTACCGTCCAGGGGGGACCGGGGAGCTGTTTTTT CASSYRPGGTGELFF
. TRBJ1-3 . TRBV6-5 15 TGTGCCAGCAGTTTAACCCAGGGAGGTGGAAACACCATATATTTT CASSLTQGGGNTIYF
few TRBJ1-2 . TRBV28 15 TGTGCCAGCAGTACACCCGATGGACTGAGCTATGGCGACACCTTC CASSTPDGLSYGDTF
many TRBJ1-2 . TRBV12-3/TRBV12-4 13 TGTGCCAGCAGTTTCGGGGATTACTATGGCTACACCTTC CASSFGDYYGYTF
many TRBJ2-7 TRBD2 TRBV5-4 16 TGTGCCAGCAGCCCGACAACCGGGACTAGTCCCTACGAGCAGTACTTC CASSPTTGTSPYEQYF
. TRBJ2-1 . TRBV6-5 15 TGTGCCAGCAGTTACTCTGCCCCCCGAGGCAATGAGCAGTTCTTC CASSYSAPRGNEQFF
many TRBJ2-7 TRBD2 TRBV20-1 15 TGCAGTGCTAGACAGGGACTAGCGGAGTCCTACGAGCAGTACTTC CSARQGLAESYEQYF
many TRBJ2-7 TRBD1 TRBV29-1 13 TGCAGCGTCGCCGGACAGGGGGCGTACGAGCAGTACTTC CSVAGQGAYEQYF
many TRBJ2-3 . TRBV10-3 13 TGTGCCACCAGAGGGGGGACCACAGATACGCAGTATTTT CATRGGTTDTQYF
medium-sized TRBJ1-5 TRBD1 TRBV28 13 TGTGCCAGCAGTACAGGGGTAAATCAGCCCCAGCATTTT CASSTGVNQPQHF
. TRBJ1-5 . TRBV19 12 TGTGCCAGTAGTCCCGGGCCCCCGCCCCAGCATTTT CASSPGPPPQHF
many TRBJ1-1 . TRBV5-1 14 TGCGCCAGCAGCTTAAGGGCCTTGAACACTGAAGCTTTCTTT CASSLRALNTEAFF
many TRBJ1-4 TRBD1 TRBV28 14 TGTGCCAGCAGCCCGACAGGGCCTCATGAAAAACTGTTTTTT CASSPTGPHEKLFF
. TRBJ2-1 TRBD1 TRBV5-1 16 TGCGCCAGCAGCAGGGGGGGACAGGGAATCTACAATGAGCAGTTCTTC CASSRGGQGIYNEQFF
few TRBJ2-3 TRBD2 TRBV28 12 TGTGCCGGAGGGAGGGACACAGATACGCAGTATTTT CAGGRDTDTQYF
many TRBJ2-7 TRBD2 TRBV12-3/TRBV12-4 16 TGTGCCAGCAGTTCCGGGATAACACTAGCGGGCTACGAGCAGTACTTC CASSSGITLAGYEQYF
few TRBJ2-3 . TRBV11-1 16 TGTGCCAGCAGCCTCATAAGGACATCGGGCCCAGATACGCAGTATTTT CASSLIRTSGPDTQYF